This T cell receptor beta chain stems from a study of technical replicates of blood from a few donors. This clone was seen a single time. This CDR3 is built from 13 residues. Trimming removed 8 bases at V and 3 bases at J, with 13 bases between. Germline CDR1 and CDR2: MNHNS and SASEGT. Repertoires were generated with immunoSEQ multiplex PCR, while TCRdb's copy carries only in-frame clones and drops some. The sample consists of about 80,000 clones, 95% to 98% of them appearing once. The chain links TRBV6-1 to TRBJ1-1; no definite D call. Material: T cells isolated from PBMCs. This clonotype was sampled from a human donor in good health. The CDR3 reads CASFYGGYTEAFF. The CDR3 DNA reads TGTGCCAGCTTTTATGGCGGATACACTGAAGCTTTCTTT.